Following are 9 T cell receptor beta chains from one sample sequenced in a study of blood T cell repertoires in COVID-19. Using immunoSEQ multiplex PCR, the repertoire was profiled, and TCRdb retains in-frame clones only, with some absent. The sample carries roughly 380,000 clones, more than 70% recorded once. The sequenced sample was PBMCs or T cells enriched from blood (not recorded which). These TCRs come from a man aged 25-40 years who had recovered from COVID-19.

The chain links TRBV15 to TRBJ1-6; D is possibly TRBD1 (5 bases). This CDR3 has 17 amino acids. Germline CDR1 LNHNV, CDR2 YYDKDF (reference sequence). V was cut by 0 bases and J by 9 bases, with 18 bases left in between. The CDR3 bases are TGTGCCACCAGCAGAGATCAGGGAGCGGGAGTGGGTTCACCCCTCCACTTT. Protein sequence: CATSRDQGAGVGSPLHF. Together with reference TRBV15 and TRBJ1-6, the CDR3 gives the full variable domain: DAMVIQNPRYQVTQFGKPVTLSCSQTLNHNVMYWYQQKSSQAPKLLFHYYDKDFNNEADTPDNFQSRRPNTSFCFLDIRSPGLGDTAMYLCATSRDQGAGVGSPLHFGNGTRLTVT.

The V call is TRBV10-2, the J call TRBJ2-7; 7 positions match TRBD1. CDR1 and CDR2 from the germline V gene are WSHSY and SAAADI. The CDR3 is made up of 15 amino acids. J was trimmed by 3 bases and V by 0 bases; bases with no gene match: 5. CDR3 DNA: TGCGCCAGCAGTGAGTCGGCAGGGACAGTCTACGAGCAGTACTTC. Residues: CASSESAGTVYEQYF.

The chain links TRBV27 to TRBJ2-1; 8 bases fit TRBD1. Germline trimming cut 6 bases from V and 0 bases from J; bases unmatched to any gene: 7. CDR1 MNHEY and CDR2 SMNVEV come from the germline V gene (reference sequence). The CDR3 consists of 16 residues. In DNA, the CDR3 is TGTGCCAGCAGCAGAAGCGGACAGGGCTCCTACAATGAGCAGTTCTTC. It specifies CASSRSGQGSYNEQFF.

This chain joins TRBV6-5 and TRBJ2-7, with D possibly being TRBD2 (6 bases). The CDR3 sequence is 14 residues long. Deletions cut 6 bases from V and 2 bases from J, with 14 bases between. Germline V gives CDR1 MNHEY, CDR2 SVGAGI. CDR3 loop: CASRSGGAPYEQYF. Written as DNA, the CDR3 is TGTGCCAGCAGGAGTGGCGGGGCCCCCTACGAGCAGTACTTC.

The V call is TRBV7-8, the J call TRBJ1-1, with 7 bases aligning to TRBD1. The germline gives CDR1 SGHVS, CDR2 FQNEAQ. The V and J ends lost 5 bases and 10 bases, in that order; junction bases with no gene match: 10. The CDR3 covers 13 residues. The CDR3 DNA reads TGTGCCAGCAGCGCTACAGGGGTGCTAGGAGCTTTCTTT. It codes for CASSATGVLGAFF.

CDR3 sequence (DNA): TGTGCCAGCAGTGGGACTAGCGGGGGCCCCCAAGAGACCCAGTACTTC. It translates to CASSGTSGGPQETQYF. The chain recombines TRBV2 with TRBJ2-5; 13 bases map to TRBD2. V gave up 4 bases and J gave up 1 base; unmatched junction bases: 3. This CDR3 is 16 amino acids long. Germline values: CDR1 SNHLY, CDR2 FYNNEI.

This clone occurred a few times. J is TRBJ1-2 and V is TRBV5-1; 10 nucleotides match TRBD1. This CDR3 region has 14 residues. Germline V CDR1 and CDR2: SGHRS, YFSETQ. The J segment lost 3 bases and the V segment lost 4 bases, leaving 3 bases of the junction unmatched. The DNA of the CDR3 is TGCGCCAGCAGCCCAGGACAGGGGGACTATGGCTACACCTTC. Its translation: CASSPGQGDYGYTF.

The chain joins TRBV6-4 to TRBJ2-3, with 7 positions matching TRBD1. V lost 0 bases, J lost 2 bases, and 2 bases stayed unmatched. Germline CDR1 is MRHNA and CDR2 is SNTAGT. The CDR3 has 15 residues. The CDR3 reads CASSDSTGATDTQYF. In DNA, the CDR3 is TGTGCCAGCAGTGACTCTACAGGGGCCACAGATACGCAGTATTTT.

There are a few counts of this clone. This chain joins TRBV5-1 and TRBJ1-6, with D hard to call. The V gene's germline CDR1 is SGHRS and CDR2 YFSETQ. Trimming pared 0 bases from V and 10 bases from J, leaving 14 bases between. The CDR3 is 15 residues long. In DNA, the CDR3 is TGCGCCAGCAGCTTGGGGTCTTCTGGGCAATCACCCCTCCACTTT. Protein product: CASSLGSSGQSPLHF.